This T cell receptor (beta chain) comes out of a study of blood T cell repertoires in COVID-19. As for the study in general: PBMCs, B-cell-depleted T cells, or T cells provided the cDNA or gDNA that made up the material.

Categorization into cohorts depended on clinical history that participants reported. Donors in Cohort 3 who had recovered were those with two negative PCRs, healthcare professional clearance, or resolution of their symptoms. This table comes from immunoSEQ multiplex PCR, and its TCRdb copy is limited to in-frame clones, with some not included. Seen here are around 150,000 clones, over 75% observed once, and the top ten hold roughly 11%. Unmatched junction bases numbered 11, after V lost 4 bases and J lost 8 bases. Looked up from germline, CDR1 is SGHNT and CDR2 is YYREEE (reference sequence). The length of the CDR3 is 14 residues.

This rearrangement joins TRBV5-4 to TRBJ1-2; 7 positions agree with TRBD1. Sequences were obtained from PBMCs or T cells enriched from blood (not recorded which). This TCR came from a man over 45 who had recovered from COVID-19. The chain's CDR3 is CASSQNYRGTGYTF. CDR3 bases: TGTGCCAGCAGCCAAAATTACAGGGGTACGGGCTACACCTTC.